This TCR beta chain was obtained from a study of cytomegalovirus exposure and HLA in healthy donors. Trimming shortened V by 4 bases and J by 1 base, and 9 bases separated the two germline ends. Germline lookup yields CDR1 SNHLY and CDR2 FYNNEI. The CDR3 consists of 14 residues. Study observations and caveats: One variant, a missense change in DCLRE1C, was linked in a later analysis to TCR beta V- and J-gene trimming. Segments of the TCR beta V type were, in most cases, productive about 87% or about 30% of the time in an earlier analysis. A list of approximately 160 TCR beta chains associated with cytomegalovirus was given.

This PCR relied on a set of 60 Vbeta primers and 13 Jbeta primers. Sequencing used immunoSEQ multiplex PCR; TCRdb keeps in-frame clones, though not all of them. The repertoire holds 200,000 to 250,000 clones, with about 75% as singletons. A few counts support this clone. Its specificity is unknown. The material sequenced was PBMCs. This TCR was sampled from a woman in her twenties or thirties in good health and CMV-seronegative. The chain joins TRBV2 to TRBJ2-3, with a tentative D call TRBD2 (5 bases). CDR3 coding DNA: TGTGCCAGCAGTGGAGGGCCGGGCACAGATACGCAGTATTTT. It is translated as CASSGGPGTDTQYF.